One and the same sample provided the 20 T cell receptor beta chains below, sequenced in a study of CD8 T cells in ankylosing spondylitis (dated 2017 in TCRdb). Library prep was done by 5' RACE. The run used an Illumina HiSeq 2500. TCRdb passed the public sequencing reads through fastp at Q25 and MiXCR, retaining productive beta sequences. One record per CDR3 amino acid sequence lists the most common genes and DNA. The sample table holds 300,000 to 350,000 distinct CDR3 sequences, of which 20% were seen once. The leading ten clones occupy 3.5% of the sample. The sample was blood, either unsorted or a sorted T cell fraction (not recorded which). The receptors originated from a female donor with ankylosing spondylitis or in good health (not recorded which).

The chain joins TRBV3-1 to TRBJ2-7, with 7 bases that match TRBD1. Looked up from germline, CDR1 is LGHDT and CDR2 is YNNKEL (reference sequence). The CDR3 spans 17 residues. V trimming: 0 bases; J trimming: 0 bases; junction bases outside the gene matches: 8. In DNA, the CDR3 is TGTGCCAGCAGCCAAGATCTCTGGGCAGGGGGCTCCTACGAGCAGTACTTC. It encodes CASSQDLWAGGSYEQYF.

V and J are TRBV15 and TRBJ2-2, with 7 nucleotides matching TRBD1. This CDR3 contains 15 residues. Germline assignment: CDR1 LNHNV and CDR2 YYDKDF (reference sequence). V lost 2 bases to trimming and J lost 6 bases; unmatched junction nucleotides: 6. This chain's CDR3 is CATSRITGDAGELFF. CDR3 DNA: TGTGCCACCAGCAGAATTACAGGGGACGCCGGGGAGCTGTTTTTT.

The chain joins TRBV29-1 to TRBJ2-3; 7 nucleotides match TRBD2. CDR1 is SQVTM, CDR2 ANQGSEA, per germline. The ends lost 8 bases at V and 5 bases at J; junction bases unmatched: 4. The length of the CDR3 is 11 residues. The CDR3 is CSPSSGDTQYF. Written as DNA, the CDR3 is TGCAGCCCCTCTAGCGGAGATACGCAGTATTTT.

This clonotype was seen at least ten times. V usage is TRBV4-3 and J usage is TRBJ2-1; 13 bases are a match to TRBD2. CDR1 is LGHNA and CDR2 is YSLEER in the germline V gene. V shed 4 bases and J 5 bases; nucleotides not matched to a gene: 2. The CDR3 is 15 residues long. The CDR3 nucleotides are TGCGCCAGCAGCCGGGGACTAGCGGGACACAATGAGCAGTTCTTC. As protein: CASSRGLAGHNEQFF.

In this sample, this clonotype turned up a few times. The chain combines TRBV11-2 with TRBJ2-1; D may be TRBD1 (6 bases). The CDR3 consists of 15 residues. Germline loops: CDR1 SGHAT, CDR2 FQNNGV. The V and J ends lost 7 bases and 2 bases respectively, with 15 bases between them. The CDR3 DNA sequence: TGTGCCAGCATCTGGGGACAAACGCCCTACAATGAGCAGTTCTTC. Encoded protein: CASIWGQTPYNEQFF.

As regards this clonotype: The germline gene is not matched at one end of the junction; a read error may be the cause. V usage is TRBV12-3 or TRBV12-4 and J usage is TRBJ2-3; 10 bases fit TRBD2. The CDR3 runs to 18 residues. CDR3 amino acids: CASSLYPPLAGGSDTQYF. The CDR3 DNA reads TGTGCTAGCAGTTTATACCCCCCCTTAGCGGGAGGTTCAGATACGCAGTATTTT.

This clonotype appeared a few times. The chain carries TRBV29-1 and TRBJ2-7; the D gene is possibly TRBD2 (6 bases). This CDR3 is 14 amino acids long. V was trimmed by 0 bases and J by 5 bases, leaving 14 bases between them. Germline V lookup: CDR1 SQVTM, CDR2 ANQGSEA. CDR3 amino acids: CSVEDGRRFDEQYF. CDR3 coding DNA: TGCAGCGTTGAAGACGGGAGAAGGTTCGACGAGCAGTACTTC.

This clonotype has at least ten counts. The chain carries TRBV12-3 or TRBV12-4 and TRBJ2-2; D is uncertain. This CDR3 spans 13 amino acids. V lost 6 bases, J lost 5 bases, and 10 bases lay in between. The CDR3 reads CASSPGRTGELFF. CDR3 DNA sequence: TGTGCCAGCAGCCCTGGACGGACCGGGGAGCTGTTTTTT.

This clonotype occurred a few times. The chain employs TRBV5-6 and TRBJ1-1; D unclear. This CDR3 is built from 12 residues. Looked up from germline, CDR1 is SGHDT and CDR2 is YYEEEE. The V and J ends lost 2 bases and 10 bases respectively, with 12 bases between them. CDR3 amino acids: CASSFSTGRAFF. As DNA, the CDR3 is TGTGCCAGCAGCTTTTCAACGGGTAGAGCTTTCTTT.

This clonotype was seen only a few times. The chain uses TRBV20-1 and TRBJ2-2; D is possibly TRBD1 (5 bases). The CDR3 totals 13 residues. Germline assignment: CDR1 DFQATT and CDR2 SNEGSKA (reference sequence). V was cut by 2 bases and J by 4 bases, with 8 bases left in between. This CDR3 is CSARTGATGELFF. The CDR3 DNA sequence: TGCAGTGCTAGAACTGGGGCCACCGGGGAGCTGTTTTTT.

This clonotype was counted many times. J is TRBJ2-7 and V is TRBV11-2, with 9 bases lining up with TRBD2. The ends lost 5 bases at V and 4 bases at J; junction bases unmatched: 12. CDR3 length: 16 amino acids. Germline values: CDR1 SGHAT, CDR2 FQNNGV. This chain's CDR3 is CASSPSGLAIWYEQYF. The DNA for the CDR3 is TGTGCCAGCAGCCCATCGGGACTAGCTATTTGGTACGAGCAGTACTTC. Full variable domain (remainder filled in from reference TRBV11-2 and TRBJ2-7): EAGVAQSPRYKIIEKRQSVAFWCNPISGHATLYWYQQILGQGPKLLIQFQNNGVVDDSQLPKDRFSAERLKGVDSTLKIQPAKLEDSAVYLCASSPSGLAIWYEQYFGPGTRLTVT.

The gene calls are TRBV7-2 and TRBJ1-6; D perhaps matches TRBD1 (5 bases). Germline CDR1 reads SGHTA; CDR2 reads FQGNSA. Trimming left V 5 bases short and J 10 bases short, with 18 bases between. This CDR3 is 15 amino acids long. In nucleotides, the CDR3 is TGTGCCAGCAGCGTCACCGGGACGGAAGGGTCACCCCTCCACTTT. Amino acids: CASSVTGTEGSPLHF.

The chain links TRBV5-1 to TRBJ2-2; D might be TRBD2 (7 bases). Germline-derived CDR1 and CDR2 are SGHRS and YFSETQ. There are 16 residues in the CDR3. V dropped 4 bases and J dropped 2 bases, with 15 bases sitting between them. Written as DNA, the CDR3 is TGCGCCAGCAGCCAACTCGGGGGGCGAAACACCGGGGAGCTGTTTTTT. This sequence encodes CASSQLGGRNTGELFF. Drawing the rest from reference TRBV5-1 and TRBJ2-2, the complete variable domain is KAGVTQTPRYLIKTRGQQVTLSCSPISGHRSVSWYQQTPGQGLQFLFEYFSETQRNKGNFPGRFSGRQFSNSRSEMNVSTLELGDSALYLCASSQLGGRNTGELFFGEGSRLTVL.

This clonotype was observed a few times. The chain combines TRBV18 with TRBJ2-7; D is possibly TRBD2 (6 bases). Germline-derived CDR1 and CDR2 are KGHSH and LQKENI. CDR3 length: 18 residues. V lost 3 bases, J lost 0 bases, and 21 bases lay in between. The CDR3 DNA follows: TGTGCCAGCTCACCTCAACTTACAGGAGGGGATAGCTCCTACGAGCAGTACTTC. Residues: CASSPQLTGGDSSYEQYF.

This clonotype was detected only a few times. This chain connects TRBV20-1 to TRBJ2-7; D is unresolved. Germline V lookup: CDR1 DFQATT, CDR2 SNEGSKA (reference sequence). This CDR3 region has 11 residues. Trimming took off 3 bases at V and 6 bases at J, with 9 bases between the two ends. CDR3 residues: CSARARIEQYF. The CDR3 coding sequence is TGCAGTGCTAGGGCCCGTATCGAGCAGTACTTC.

This clonotype was picked up a small number of times. The CDR3 nucleotides are TGTGCCAGCAGTTCAGGATCGGCTGAGCTTTCACCCCTCCACTTT. This encodes CASSSGSAELSPLHF. This chain links TRBV6-5 with TRBJ1-6; D remains unclear. Germline lookup yields CDR1 MNHEY and CDR2 SVGAGI. V lost 4 bases to trimming and J lost 9 bases, with 16 bases between them. The CDR3 has 15 amino acids.

The chain carries TRBV20-1 and TRBJ1-4; 8 nucleotides agree with TRBD1. CDR1 DFQATT and CDR2 SNEGSKA come from the germline V gene (reference sequence). The CDR3 is 16 residues long. Trimming removed 6 bases from V and 3 bases from J; junction bases left unmatched: 12. The CDR3 loop is CSATGGANSANEKLFF. CDR3 DNA: TGCAGTGCCACAGGGGGGGCCAATTCGGCTAATGAAAAACTGTTTTTT.

V and J are TRBV20-1 and TRBJ2-2, with 7 positions matching TRBD2. The CDR3 runs to 14 residues. The germline gives CDR1 DFQATT, CDR2 SNEGSKA (reference sequence). Losses at the gene ends were 5 bases for V and 2 bases for J; bases not matched to a gene: 5. The CDR3 spells CSAAGVRNTGELFF. The CDR3 bases are TGCAGTGCTGCGGGAGTACGAAACACCGGGGAGCTGTTTTTT.

J is TRBJ2-3 and V is TRBV18; D is possibly TRBD1 (5 bases). CDR1 is KGHSH, CDR2 LQKENI, per germline. The CDR3 loop spans 16 amino acids. The V end lost 2 bases, the J end lost 5 bases, and 17 bases lay between the germline ends. As DNA, the CDR3 is TGTGCCAGCTCACCAGACAGATTGGATTGGGAAGATACGCAGTATTTT. It encodes CASSPDRLDWEDTQYF.

This sequence joins TRBV11-2 and TRBJ2-3; D possibly corresponds to TRBD1 (5 bases). The length of the CDR3 is 14 residues. Germline V gene lookup returns CDR1 SGHAT and CDR2 FQNNGV. Trimming cost V 5 bases and J 3 bases, with 12 bases left between them. The CDR3 protein is CASSPGLGTDTQYF. The CDR3 DNA sequence: TGTGCCAGCAGCCCAGGGTTAGGTACAGATACGCAGTATTTT.